These 11 T cell receptor beta chains were all obtained from the same sample, sequenced in a study of blood T cell repertoires in COVID-19. The table came from immunoSEQ multiplex PCR; TCRdb's copy has only in-frame clones and leaves some out. The table includes about 98,000 clones, around 86% detected once. The sample consisted of peripheral blood. The receptors shown here come from a man between 50 and 59 years old with acute or convalescent COVID-19.

The gene calls are TRBV18 and TRBJ1-1; D ambiguous. CDR1 and CDR2 from the germline V gene are KGHSH and LQKENI. V lost 6 bases, J lost 1 base, and 12 bases lay in between. The CDR3 has 14 amino acids. The CDR3 here is CASSRGSPNTEAFF. In DNA form, the CDR3 reads TGTGCCAGCTCCCGCGGGTCCCCGAACACTGAAGCTTTCTTT. The full variable domain, its missing parts supplied by reference TRBV18 and TRBJ1-1, is NAGVMQNPRHLVRRRGQEARLRCSPMKGHSHVYWYRQLPEEGLKFMVYLQKENIIDESGMPKERFSAEFPKEGPSILRIQQVVRGDSAAYFCASSRGSPNTEAFFGQGTRLTVV.

The table lists this clone with a count of one. The chain joins TRBV4-2 to TRBJ1-5; 7 bases line up with TRBD1. The J segment lost 6 bases and the V segment lost 2 bases, leaving 4 bases of the junction unmatched. The CDR3 covers 14 residues. Germline CDR1 LGHNA, CDR2 YNFKEQ. For the CDR3, the DNA is TGTGCCAGCAGCCAACGAGACAGGGCTCAGCCCCAGCATTTT. Its protein is CASSQRDRAQPQHF.

V and J are TRBV14 and TRBJ2-5; 7 bases are shared with TRBD1. The V segment lost 4 bases and the J segment 0 bases; nucleotides outside the gene matches: 17. Germline CDR1 reads SGHDN; CDR2 reads FVKESK. The CDR3 runs 19 residues. As DNA, the CDR3 is TGTGCCAGCAGCCCCTCGTACGTAACGGGACAGAATTACCAAGAGACCCAGTACTTC. Residues: CASSPSYVTGQNYQETQYF.

This chain links TRBV7-2 with TRBJ1-5; D unresolved. This CDR3 has 15 amino acids. Germline V gene data show CDR1 as SGHTA and CDR2 as FQGNSA. The V and J ends lost 2 bases and 0 bases respectively, with 8 bases between them. CDR3 in amino acids: CASSLLITSNQPQHF. The CDR3 DNA is TGTGCCAGCAGCTTACTAATCACTAGCAATCAGCCCCAGCATTTT. Full variable domain (rest looked up from reference TRBV7-2 and TRBJ1-5): GAGVSQSPSNKVTEKGKDVELRCDPISGHTALYWYRQSLGQGLEFLIYFQGNSAPDKSGLPSDRFSAERTGGSVSTLTIQRTQQEDSAVYLCASSLLITSNQPQHFGDGTRLSIL.

This clone showed up just a few times. This sequence joins TRBV11-2 and TRBJ1-1; 7 bases agree with TRBD1. The CDR3 is made up of 14 amino acids. J gave up 5 bases and V 6 bases, and 9 bases lay outside the gene matches. Germline CDR1 reads SGHAT; CDR2 reads FQNNGV. This CDR3 is CASSSRQGVTEAFF. The CDR3, as DNA: TGTGCCAGCAGTTCCCGGCAGGGGGTTACTGAAGCTTTCTTT.

J is TRBJ2-6 and V is TRBV18, with 7 bases identical to TRBD1. Trimming removed 3 bases from V and 2 bases from J; junction bases left unmatched: 4. Germline V gene sequence: CDR1 KGHSH, CDR2 LQKENI. The length of the CDR3 is 16 residues. The CDR3 DNA reads TGTGCCAGCTCACCGATGACAGGGACTGGGGCCAACGTCCTGACTTTC. This translates into CASSPMTGTGANVLTF.

The V call is TRBV5-1, the J call TRBJ2-7; 7 bases match TRBD2. The CDR3 consists of 14 residues. The V segment lost 3 bases and the J segment 0 bases; nucleotides outside the gene matches: 3. Per the germline V gene, CDR1 is SGHRS and CDR2 is YFSETQ. CDR3 nucleotides: TGCGCCAGCAGCTGGGCTAGCGGCTCCTACGAGCAGTACTTC. Its translation: CASSWASGSYEQYF.

This sequence joins TRBV14 and TRBJ2-5; 10 nucleotides line up with TRBD2. V lost 3 bases, J lost 5 bases, and 15 bases stayed unmatched. This CDR3 is 18 amino acids long. The germline V gene encodes CDR1 SGHDN and CDR2 FVKESK. CDR3 sequence: CASSHYSGVAGGRETQYF. The CDR3 nucleotides are TGTGCCAGCAGCCACTACTCAGGGGTAGCGGGAGGTCGCGAGACCCAGTACTTC.

The rearrangement uses TRBV7-2 and TRBJ2-3, with a tentative D call TRBD2 (5 bases). The ends were cut back, 0 bases at V and 1 base at J, with 5 bases in the middle. The CDR3 is 14 amino acids. The V gene's germline CDR1 is SGHTA and CDR2 FQGNSA. Here the CDR3 reads CASSLAGGTDTQYF. DNA of the CDR3: TGTGCCAGCAGCTTAGCCGGGGGCACAGATACGCAGTATTTT. Variable domain in full (rest from reference TRBV7-2 and TRBJ2-3): GAGVSQSPSNKVTEKGKDVELRCDPISGHTALYWYRQSLGQGLEFLIYFQGNSAPDKSGLPSDRFSAERTGGSVSTLTIQRTQQEDSAVYLCASSLAGGTDTQYFGPGTRLTVL.

This chain joins TRBV5-4 and TRBJ1-2, with TRBD1 as a possible D gene (6 bases). Germline lookup yields CDR1 SGHNT and CDR2 YYREEE (reference sequence). Trimming pared 3 bases from V and 8 bases from J, leaving 14 bases between. The CDR3 loop spans 13 amino acids. In nucleotides, the CDR3 is TGTGCCAGCAGCTCGAGGGGGAGAATAGGCTACACCTTC. This gives the protein CASSSRGRIGYTF.

This sequence joins TRBV6-5 and TRBJ2-7; the D gene is possibly TRBD2 (7 bases). The CDR3 length is 15 residues. The V and J ends lost 6 bases and 3 bases respectively, with 18 bases between them. The germline V gene encodes CDR1 MNHEY and CDR2 SVGAGI. CDR3 sequence reads: CASSPLGGGFYEQYF. The CDR3 nucleotides are TGTGCCAGCAGCCCATTAGGGGGGGGATTCTACGAGCAGTACTTC.